These T cell receptor beta chains were read from a single sample in a study of blood T cell repertoires in COVID-19. The protocol was immunoSEQ multiplex PCR, while the TCRdb copy is restricted to in-frame clones and leaves out a portion. Of hundreds of thousands of clones in the sample, roughly 90% were seen once. The sequencing sample was made of peripheral blood. These receptors originate from a woman in her 50s with active or convalescent COVID-19. Each CDR3 is given with its conserved first and last residue. Each record gives: J gene, clone size, V gene, D gene, CDR3 DNA, CDR3 protein. The D gene is left open where the match is weak. Expanded clones are given a class, and other clones once, few, many or no size at all.

j_call: TRBJ2-7; clone_size: NA; v_call: TRBV6-6; d_call: NA; cdr3_nt: TGTGCCAGCAGTTACTCAGGGGGAAATACCTACGAGCAGTACTTC; cdr3_aa: CASSYSGGNTYEQYF
j_call: TRBJ2-7; clone_size: NA; v_call: TRBV27; d_call: TRBD2; cdr3_nt: TGTGCCAGCAGGATAGCGGGAGCCAACGAGCAGTACTTC; cdr3_aa: CASRIAGANEQYF
j_call: TRBJ2-3; clone_size: NA; v_call: TRBV30; d_call: NA; cdr3_nt: TGTGCCTGGAGCCCCTTTGGCACAGATACGCAGTATTTT; cdr3_aa: CAWSPFGTDTQYF
j_call: TRBJ2-4; clone_size: NA; v_call: TRBV5-1; d_call: NA; cdr3_nt: TGCGCCAGCAGCGCCGGGAGTAACATTCAGTACTTC; cdr3_aa: CASSAGSNIQYF
j_call: TRBJ2-5; clone_size: NA; v_call: TRBV3-1/TRBV3-2; d_call: TRBD2; cdr3_nt: TGTGCCAGCAGATTAGCGGGTGAAGAGACCCAGTACTTC; cdr3_aa: CASRLAGEETQYF
j_call: TRBJ2-2; clone_size: NA; v_call: TRBV5-1; d_call: NA; cdr3_nt: TGCGCCAGCAGCTTGGAGTTTTACGGAGGAAACACCGGGGAGCTGTTTTTT; cdr3_aa: CASSLEFYGGNTGELFF
j_call: TRBJ1-2; clone_size: NA; v_call: TRBV7-9; d_call: NA; cdr3_nt: TGTGCCAGCAGCCCCAGAGCCAGGCTGTGGGATGGCTACACCTTC; cdr3_aa: CASSPRARLWDGYTF
j_call: TRBJ2-5; clone_size: NA; v_call: TRBV11-1; d_call: TRBD2; cdr3_nt: TGTGCCAGCAGCCACGGGACTAGCCAAGAGACCCAGTACTTC; cdr3_aa: CASSHGTSQETQYF
j_call: TRBJ2-2; clone_size: NA; v_call: TRBV24-1; d_call: TRBD1; cdr3_nt: TGTGCCACCAGTGATTGGGGGACAGGTCGTAGCACCGGGGAGCTGTTTTTT; cdr3_aa: CATSDWGTGRSTGELFF
j_call: TRBJ1-2; clone_size: NA; v_call: TRBV6-5; d_call: NA; cdr3_nt: TGTGCCAGCAGTTACCGCCGGGGATCCCCCTATGGCTACACCTTC; cdr3_aa: CASSYRRGSPYGYTF
j_call: TRBJ1-5; clone_size: once; v_call: TRBV5-4; d_call: TRBD1; cdr3_nt: TGTGCCAGCAGCGTCGGGACAGGAGGGAGTAGGAATCAGCCCCAGCATTTT; cdr3_aa: CASSVGTGGSRNQPQHF
j_call: TRBJ1-5; clone_size: few; v_call: TRBV2; d_call: NA; cdr3_nt: TGTGCCAGCAGCCCCGGGACAAACAATCAGCCCCAGCATTTT; cdr3_aa: CASSPGTNNQPQHF
j_call: TRBJ1-2; clone_size: NA; v_call: TRBV29-1; d_call: NA; cdr3_nt: TGCAGCGCCCAGGAGGGGCTAGGCTACACCTTC; cdr3_aa: CSAQEGLGYTF
j_call: TRBJ2-1; clone_size: NA; v_call: TRBV7-3; d_call: NA; cdr3_nt: TGTGCCAGCAGCACAAGTGGGGGGATATACAATGAGCAGTTCTTC; cdr3_aa: CASSTSGGIYNEQFF
j_call: TRBJ1-5; clone_size: NA; v_call: TRBV12-3/TRBV12-4; d_call: TRBD1; cdr3_nt: TGTGCCAGCGGACCGGGACAGGGCGCGGCCCAGCATTTT; cdr3_aa: CASGPGQGAAQHF
j_call: TRBJ1-1; clone_size: once; v_call: TRBV4-1; d_call: NA; cdr3_nt: TGCGCCAGCAGCCAATATGAGGGAGACACTGAAGCTTTCTTT; cdr3_aa: CASSQYEGDTEAFF
j_call: TRBJ2-2; clone_size: NA; v_call: TRBV3-1/TRBV3-2; d_call: TRBD1; cdr3_nt: TGTGCCAGCAGCGCACAGGGGGCTGGCACCGGGGAGCTGTTTTTT; cdr3_aa: CASSAQGAGTGELFF
j_call: TRBJ2-2; clone_size: NA; v_call: TRBV5-1; d_call: TRBD2; cdr3_nt: TGCGCCAGCAGCTTACAAGCGGGGACGAACACCGGGGAGCTGTTTTTT; cdr3_aa: CASSLQAGTNTGELFF